This T cell receptor (beta chain) was sequenced in a study of CD8 T cells in Susac syndrome. For this clonotype: Its antigen is still unknown.

The study's findings and limits: As acknowledged by the study, its TCR sequencing and HLA analysis included a relatively small number of individuals.

Sequencing targeted TCR beta in T cells from blood (CD8+ and CD4+). Negative isolation was applied to CD8+ and CD4+ T cells, and FACS enrichment was applied to TEMRA cells. V lost 3 bases, J lost 7 bases, and 6 bases stayed unmatched. This CDR3 spans 15 amino acids. The germline V gene encodes CDR1 KGHDR and CDR2 SFDVKD. An input of roughly 0.5 to 1 ug of RNA was subjected to reverse transcription using random hexamers. Amplification of the TCR beta CDR3 was carried out by immunoSEQ multiplex PCR, which spanned a total of 54 Vbeta and 13 Jbeta segments. TCRdb used MiXCR to reprocess the immunoSEQ multiplex PCR reads, holding one entry per CDR3 protein. The sample includes 200,000 to 250,000 distinct CDR3 sequences, 85% to 95% of them seen just once.

The sample consisted of CD4+ T cells from PBMCs. V usage is TRBV24-1 and J usage is TRBJ2-3; 10 nucleotides match TRBD1. This clonotype was obtained from a human donor with multiple sclerosis. The CDR3 nucleotides read TGTGCCACCAGTGATAGGGGGACAGGGGCCAATACGCAGTATTTT. Its translation: CATSDRGTGANTQYF.